Sequencing of this T cell receptor (beta chain) was carried out in a study of T cell responses to AZD1222 COVID-19 vaccine (dated by TCRdb to about 2021). Describing the broader study: TCR sequencing covered more than 230 trial participants: 200 to 210 given two doses of AZD1222 and approximately 25 given two doses of MenACWY control vaccine. Trial participants were enrolled into age subgroups of 18-55, 56-69 and 70-plus years, which contained about 150, 27 and 61 TCR-sequenced participants, respectively. Study-wide findings and limitations: Because no day 14 peak-response samples were available, repertoires were characterized only after the peak T cell response. Reportedly, close to half of the unique spike-specific TCRs recognized epitopes lying outside the regions that are mutated in the B.1.351 and B.1.1.7 variants. The vaccine-associated CD4 TCRs covered the entire spike protein, and the dominant responses fell in regions 160-218 and 743-854. Conclusions about previously exposed vaccinees were limited because only six AZD1222 recipients were SARS-CoV-2 seropositive at baseline. In the small 56-69-year group, the increase in depth fell short of significance, most likely because of low power. Participants were mostly white British and included more females than males, and it was suggested by the authors that clonal diversity may have been underestimated. After two AZD1222 doses, both the breadth and the depth of spike-specific TCRs were significantly higher than at day 0 and than in MenACWY recipients.

The CDR3 regions of human TCRbeta chains were analyzed by immunosequencing. In the paper's pipeline: TCRs in the repertoires were compared against a reference library of SARS-CoV-2-specific TCRs that had been generated with the MIRA antigen-specificity platform. Breadth meant the fraction of unique TCRs that were SARS-CoV-2-associated, whereas depth meant the fraction of total T cells that were SARS-CoV-2-associated. Using the MIRA data, every spike-specific TCR was mapped to the spike region that the TCR reacted to and assigned to either a CD4 or a CD8 class. Log10-transformed breadth and depth values were compared by one-way ANOVA with Sidak's multiple comparisons tests. TCRdb limited this immuneACCESS table to in-frame rearrangements with V and J called. A share of clones is missing; checked studies link under half to unresolved V genes, and the rest is unexplained. The V and J calls and the clone size are those of that table, but D and trimming were determined from the DNA. The sample table holds about 140,000 clones. About 2.3% of the sample goes to the ten largest clones.

A word on this clone: Its antigen remains undetermined.

Including the terminal cysteine and phenylalanine, the CDR3 comprises 15 residues. Left in the record is the CDR3 DNA by itself, 45 bases read in frame from the first base. Relative to germline, V is 1 base shorter and J is 5 bases shorter, with 9 bases between their ends. Based on the germline V gene, the CDR1 and CDR2 sequences are KGHSH and LQKENI. The time point label of this sample denotes: baseline before first vaccination. Vaccinee samples came from UK trials COV001 and COV002, including a single-blind randomized controlled phase 2/3 trial of AZD1222 (ChAdOx1 nCoV-19) in healthy adults. Trial participant PBMC samples were collected at day 0 and day 28 after the second dose for TCRbeta chain sequencing.

The sample was peripheral blood. The sequence was collected from an adult in good health. The sequence is built from TRBV18 and TRBJ1-6, with no confident D gene call. The bases read TGTGCCAGCTCACCACTGGATTGGAATAATTCACCCCTCCACTTT. The translation is CASSPLDWNNSPLHF.